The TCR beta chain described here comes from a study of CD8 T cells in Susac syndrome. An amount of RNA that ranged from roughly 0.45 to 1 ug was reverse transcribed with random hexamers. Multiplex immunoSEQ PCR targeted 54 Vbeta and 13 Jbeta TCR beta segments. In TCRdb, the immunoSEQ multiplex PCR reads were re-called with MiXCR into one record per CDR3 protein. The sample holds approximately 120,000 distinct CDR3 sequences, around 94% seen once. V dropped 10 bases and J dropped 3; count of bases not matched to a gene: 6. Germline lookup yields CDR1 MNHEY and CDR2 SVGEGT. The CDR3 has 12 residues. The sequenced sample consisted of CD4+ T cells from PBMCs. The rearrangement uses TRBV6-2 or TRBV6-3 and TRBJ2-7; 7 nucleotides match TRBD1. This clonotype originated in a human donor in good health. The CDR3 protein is CATRDSSYEQYF. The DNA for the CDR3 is TGTGCCACTAGGGACAGCAGCTACGAGCAGTACTTC.